A selection of T cell receptor beta chains follows, all from one sample in a study of T cell responses to AZD1222 COVID-19 vaccine. Sequencing was performed with immunoSEQ multiplex PCR; in TCRdb, only in-frame clones are kept and a portion is missing. This table holds 100,000 to 150,000 clones, approximately 89% found once. The specimen was peripheral blood, collected on day 0 of AZD1222 vaccination. Receptor source: an adult in good health. The CDR3 runs from the conserved cysteine through the conserved F or W. D genes are given only for firm matches. Size is omitted from some rows. Given values are once, few, many or a class for expanded clones.

D	V	size	J	CDR3	DNA
TRBD1	TRBV4-1	NA	TRBJ1-2	CASSQDGTGRYGYTF	TGCGCCAGCAGCCAAGATGGGACAGGACGGTATGGCTACACCTTC
NA	TRBV27	NA	TRBJ2-7	CASSPPSTYEQYF	TGTGCCAGCAGTCCCCCATCCACCTACGAGCAGTACTTC
NA	TRBV5-4	NA	TRBJ2-7	CASSLYKILARPSRDEQYF	TGTGCCAGCAGCTTGTATAAGATTTTAGCAAGACCATCTAGGGACGAGCAGTACTTC
NA	TRBV6-5	NA	TRBJ1-1	CASSYASGWGNTEAFF	TGTGCCAGCAGTTACGCGTCGGGCTGGGGGAACACTGAAGCTTTCTTT
NA	TRBV7-9	NA	TRBJ2-5	CASSFVDSLHQETQYF	TGTGCCAGCAGCTTTGTAGACAGCCTTCACCAAGAGACCCAGTACTTC
NA	TRBV28	once	TRBJ2-3	CASSPGSLMSDTQYF	TGTGCCAGCAGCCCGGGGAGCCTCATGTCAGATACGCAGTATTTT
TRBD1	TRBV6-1	NA	TRBJ1-6	CASSEYGQGNSPLHF	TGTGCCAGCAGTGAATACGGACAGGGTAATTCACCCCTCCACTTT
TRBD2	TRBV6-5	NA	TRBJ2-3	CASSYWGSGVTDTQYF	TGTGCCAGCAGTTACTGGGGTAGCGGGGTCACAGATACGCAGTATTTT
TRBD1	TRBV3-1/TRBV3-2	NA	TRBJ1-2	CASSLHDRAGGYTF	TGTGCCAGCAGCCTTCACGACAGGGCGGGTGGCTACACCTTC
TRBD1	TRBV19	NA	TRBJ1-5	CASSTTGGRQPQHF	TGTGCCAGTAGTACAACAGGGGGCCGGCAGCCCCAGCATTTT
TRBD2	TRBV3-1/TRBV3-2	NA	TRBJ2-3	CASSQGTSITDTQYF	TGTGCCAGCAGCCAAGGGACTAGTATCACAGATACGCAGTATTTT